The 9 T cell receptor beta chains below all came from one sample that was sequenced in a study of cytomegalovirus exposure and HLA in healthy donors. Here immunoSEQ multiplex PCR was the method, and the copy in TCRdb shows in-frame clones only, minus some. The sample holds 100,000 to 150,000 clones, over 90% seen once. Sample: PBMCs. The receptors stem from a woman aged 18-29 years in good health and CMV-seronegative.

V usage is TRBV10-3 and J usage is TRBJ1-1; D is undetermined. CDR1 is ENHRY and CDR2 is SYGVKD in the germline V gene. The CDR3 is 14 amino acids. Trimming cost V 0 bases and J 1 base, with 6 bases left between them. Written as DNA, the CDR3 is TGTGCCATCAGTGAGTCGCCAGGGAACACTGAAGCTTTCTTT. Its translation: CAISESPGNTEAFF.

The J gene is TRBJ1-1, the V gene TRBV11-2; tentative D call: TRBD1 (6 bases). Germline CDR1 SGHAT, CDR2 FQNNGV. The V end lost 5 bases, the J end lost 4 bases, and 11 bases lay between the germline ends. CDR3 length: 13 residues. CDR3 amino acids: CASSAGQSTEAFF. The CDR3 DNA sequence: TGTGCCAGCAGCGCTGGACAGTCCACTGAAGCTTTCTTT.

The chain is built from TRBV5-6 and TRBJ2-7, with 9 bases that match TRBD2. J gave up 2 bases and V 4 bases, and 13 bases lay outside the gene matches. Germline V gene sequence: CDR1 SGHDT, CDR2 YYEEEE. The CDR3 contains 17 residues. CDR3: CASSLLSGRGDAYEQYF. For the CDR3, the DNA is TGTGCCAGCAGCCTACTTAGCGGGAGAGGGGACGCCTACGAGCAGTACTTC.

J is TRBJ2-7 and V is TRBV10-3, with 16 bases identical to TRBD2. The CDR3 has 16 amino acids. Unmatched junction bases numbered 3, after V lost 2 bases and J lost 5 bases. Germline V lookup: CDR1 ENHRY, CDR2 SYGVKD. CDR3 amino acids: CAISEPGLAGGDEQYF. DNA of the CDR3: TGTGCCATCAGTGAGCCGGGACTAGCGGGGGGGGACGAGCAGTACTTC.

As DNA, the CDR3 is TGTGCCAGTAGTATGCTAGCGGGAGTTGATTCCTACAATGAGCAGTTCTTC. Encoded protein: CASSMLAGVDSYNEQFF. The V call is TRBV19, the J call TRBJ2-1; 10 nucleotides agree with TRBD2. The CDR3 length is 17 residues. CDR1 and CDR2 from the germline V gene are LNHDA and SQIVND (reference sequence). V shed 3 bases, J shed 1 base, and the junction held 6 bases outside the gene matches.

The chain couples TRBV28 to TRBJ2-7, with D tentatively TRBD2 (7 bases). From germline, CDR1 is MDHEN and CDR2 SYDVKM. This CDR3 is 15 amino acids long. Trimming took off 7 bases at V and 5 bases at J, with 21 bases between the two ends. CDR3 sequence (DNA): TGTGCCAGCATCGCTACTAGGGGGGGCTTTGACGAGCAGTACTTC. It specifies CASIATRGGFDEQYF.

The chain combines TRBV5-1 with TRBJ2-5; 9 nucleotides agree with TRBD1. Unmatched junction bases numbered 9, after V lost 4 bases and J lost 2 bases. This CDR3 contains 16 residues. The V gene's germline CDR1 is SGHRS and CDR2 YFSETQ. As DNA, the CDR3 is TGCGCCAGCAGCGTGTTACAGGGGGCCGCTCAAGAGACCCAGTACTTC. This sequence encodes CASSVLQGAAQETQYF.

This CDR3 is CASGPRVRTSGNGDEQFF. CDR3 DNA sequence: TGTGCCAGCGGCCCCCGGGTGCGGACTAGCGGGAATGGCGATGAGCAGTTCTTC. The chain carries TRBV11-2 and TRBJ2-1; 12 bases line up with TRBD2. This CDR3 is 18 amino acids long. Losses at the gene ends were 8 bases for V and 8 bases for J; bases not matched to a gene: 19. Germline CDR1 reads SGHAT; CDR2 reads FQNNGV.

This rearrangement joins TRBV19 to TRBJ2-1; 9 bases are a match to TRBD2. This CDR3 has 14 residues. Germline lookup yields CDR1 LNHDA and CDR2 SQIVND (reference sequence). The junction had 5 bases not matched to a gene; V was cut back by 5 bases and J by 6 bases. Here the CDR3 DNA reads TGTGCCAGTAGTTTAAGACTAGCGGCCAATGAGCAGTTCTTC. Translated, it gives CASSLRLAANEQFF.